This T cell receptor beta chain was captured by sequencing in a study of OX40 agonist ivuxolimab in advanced cancers. About the research overall: Six ivuxolimab dose levels, 0.01 to 10 mg/kg, were given intravenously every 2 weeks. Eligibility admitted prior anti-PD-1, anti-PD-L1 or anti-CTLA-4 therapy; 30% to 40% had some.

The assay was immunoSEQ multiplex PCR, and TCRdb's table has in-frame clones only and misses some. Among tens of thousands of clones listed, roughly 86% were seen once. CDR1 SGHTS and CDR2 YDEGEE come from the germline V gene. The CDR3 is 13 amino acids. Trimming cost V 1 base and J 3 bases, with 7 bases left between them. The clonotype originates from an adult with an advanced solid tumor such as melanoma, head and neck, liver or kidney cancer. V gene TRBV5-8 combines with J gene TRBJ1-1; D call uncertain. The input for sequencing was CD4+ or CD8+ T cells sorted from blood, taken in a trial of the OX40 agonist ivuxolimab. CDR3 coding DNA: TGTGCCAGCAGCTTGCGGGAGGACACTGAAGCTTTCTTT. Translating it yields CASSLREDTEAFF. Looking up the rest from reference TRBV5-8 and TRBJ1-1 gives the full variable domain: EAGVTQSPTHLIKTRGQQATLRCSPISGHTSVYWYQQALGLGLQFLLWYDEGEERNRGNFPPRFSGRQFPNYSSELNVNALELEDSALYLCASSLREDTEAFFGQGTRLTVV.